These T cell receptor beta chains were read from a single sample in a study of shared T cell receptors in the human thymus. Measured with immunoSEQ multiplex PCR; TCRdb has only the in-frame clones, and not every one. The table lists 600,000 to 900,000 clones, around 85% of them singletons. The sample also formed part of further work on human thymus T cells.

The specimen sequenced was thymocytes. The receptors shown here come from a girl under two years old with a congenital heart defect. CDR3s include the opening cysteine and the closing phenylalanine or tryptophan. Each record gives: V gene, clone size, J gene, D gene, CDR3 DNA, CDR3 protein. A D gene is named only where the DNA matches it firmly. Size is stated for part of the rows, as once, few or many counts, or as a class when the clone is expanded.

TRBV19	NA	TRBJ2-1	TRBD2	TGTGCCAGTAACGTAGCGGGGGGGCGCTCCTACAATGAGCAGTTCTTC	CASNVAGGRSYNEQFF
TRBV5-6	once	TRBJ2-7	TRBD1	TGTGCCAGCAGCCGGGACAGGGTTGCGCCCTACGAGCAGTACTTC	CASSRDRVAPYEQYF
TRBV27	few	TRBJ2-7	NA	TGTGCCAGCAGTTTATTGCGCGGATCCTACGAGCAGTACTTC	CASSLLRGSYEQYF
TRBV11-2	NA	TRBJ1-4	TRBD1	TGTGCCAGCAGCTTAGACAGGACAGGGGGCAATGAAAAACTGTTTTTT	CASSLDRTGGNEKLFF
TRBV29-1	NA	TRBJ2-3	NA	TGCAGCGTTGAAGATCCTCCGGGGGGCACAGATACGCAGTATTTT	CSVEDPPGGTDTQYF
TRBV4-1	NA	TRBJ2-7	NA	TGCGCCAGCAGCCAAGAGAATCGGTCTCAGCGAAATCATCAACTCTACGAGCAGTACTTC	CASSQENRSQRNHQLYEQYF
TRBV9	NA	TRBJ2-5	TRBD1	TGTGCCAGCAGCGAAGGGACAGGGGCGGGGATCCCAGGCGAGACCCAGTACTTC	CASSEGTGAGIPGETQYF
TRBV5-1	NA	TRBJ2-2	NA	TGCGCCAGCAGCTTGGGGGGGGTGATGACCGGGGAGCTGTTTTTT	CASSLGGVMTGELFF
TRBV11-2	NA	TRBJ2-7	TRBD1	TGTGCCAGCACCTCTCTTACTGACAGGGCCCAGTACGAGCAGTACTTC	CASTSLTDRAQYEQYF
TRBV4-1	NA	TRBJ2-2	NA	TGCGCCAGCAGCCAAGCCCCGGGGCGGGGCAACACCGGGGAGCTGTTTTTT	CASSQAPGRGNTGELFF
TRBV6-6	NA	TRBJ2-7	TRBD1	TGTGCCAGCAGGCCTGACAGGGACGAGCAGTACTTC	CASRPDRDEQYF
TRBV4-3	NA	TRBJ1-1	NA	TGCGCCAGCAGCCCAGAGGGGGTAGGGGGGGTTACTGAAGCTTTCTTT	CASSPEGVGGVTEAFF
TRBV19	NA	TRBJ1-6	TRBD1	TGTGCCAGTAGTTCCGCTCCCGGGACAGATAATTCACCCCTCCACTTT	CASSSAPGTDNSPLHF
TRBV11-2	NA	TRBJ2-3	NA	TGTGCCAGCAGCCCATCCCAAGCAAAACCTAGCACAGATACGCAGTATTTT	CASSPSQAKPSTDTQYF
TRBV6-4	NA	TRBJ1-1	NA	TGTGCCAGCAGTCCAGACAGCTACACTGAAGCTTTCTTT	CASSPDSYTEAFF
TRBV5-1	NA	TRBJ2-5	TRBD2	TGCGCCAGCAGCCTCGGACTAGCGCCCGGTGGTCCCCGAAGTTCGACCCAGTACTTC	CASSLGLAPGGPRSSTQYF
TRBV30	NA	TRBJ1-2	TRBD1	TGTGCCTGGAGTGTGGGGTTCGAGACAGGGAAGACTTATGGCTACACCTTC	CAWSVGFETGKTYGYTF
TRBV19	NA	TRBJ2-3	NA	TGTGCCAGTAGTCCGAGACAGGGACTGTCCAACACAGATACGCAGTATTTT	CASSPRQGLSNTDTQYF
TRBV4-2	NA	TRBJ2-7	NA	TGTGCCAGCAGCCAAGATCAAGTATCGGGGGGCCCCTACGAGCAGTACTTC	CASSQDQVSGGPYEQYF
TRBV2	NA	TRBJ2-7	NA	TGTGCCACACAAAAGGGGCGGACAGCGTCCTACGAGCAGTACTTC	CATQKGRTASYEQYF
TRBV21-1	NA	TRBJ2-6	NA	TGTGCCAGCAGCCTCCCCCGAACTAGTGAAAAAAACTCTGGGGCCAACGTCCTGACTTTC	CASSLPRTSEKNSGANVLTF
TRBV11-2	NA	TRBJ2-3	TRBD2	TGTGCCAGCAGCTCCCTCCTAGCGGGGGTGGATACGCAGTATTTT	CASSSLLAGVDTQYF
TRBV5-4	NA	TRBJ1-1	NA	TGTGCCAGCAGCATCATGGGGGGGGGTGACACTGAAGCTTTCTTT	CASSIMGGGDTEAFF
TRBV9	NA	TRBJ2-7	NA	TGTGCCAGCAGCGTAAGGGAGCCGGGGGACGAGCAGTACTTC	CASSVREPGDEQYF
TRBV7-2	NA	TRBJ1-2	TRBD1	TGTGCCAACGGCAGGGACAGACCCTATGGCTACACCTTC	CANGRDRPYGYTF
TRBV7-6	NA	TRBJ2-5	TRBD1	TGTGCCAGCAGCTTCTCCGGGACAGGGAGGGAGACCCAGTACTTC	CASSFSGTGRETQYF
TRBV11-2	once	TRBJ1-2	NA	TGTGCCAGCAGCTTTGCGGGGGGGGGACTAGGGTATGGCTACACCTTC	CASSFAGGGLGYGYTF
TRBV5-1	NA	TRBJ2-3	TRBD1	TGCGCCAGCAGCTCCGAGGACAGGATCCCAAGCACAGATACGCAGTATTTT	CASSSEDRIPSTDTQYF
TRBV28	NA	TRBJ1-2	TRBD1	TGTGCCAGCAGTCGCCCCCGGGACAGCGCCAACTATGGCTACACCTTC	CASSRPRDSANYGYTF
TRBV6-1	NA	TRBJ1-2	NA	TGTGCCAGCAGTGAAATTGGGGAGGGGAACTATGGCTACACCTTC	CASSEIGEGNYGYTF
TRBV5-1	NA	TRBJ1-2	TRBD1	TGCGCCAGCAGCATTCGACAGGGGGGCTATGGCTACACCTTC	CASSIRQGGYGYTF
TRBV11-2	NA	TRBJ2-2	TRBD1	TGTGCCAGCAGCTTGTACCGGGACAGGGGCACCGGGGAGCTGTTTTTT	CASSLYRDRGTGELFF
TRBV15	NA	TRBJ1-2	TRBD1	TGTGCCACCAGCAGATTCCGGGACAGCGAAAATATGAACTATGGCTACACCTTC	CATSRFRDSENMNYGYTF
TRBV15	once	TRBJ1-5	TRBD1	TGTGCCACCAGTCCCGTGGGGACAGGGTGGGATCAGCCCCAGCATTTT	CATSPVGTGWDQPQHF